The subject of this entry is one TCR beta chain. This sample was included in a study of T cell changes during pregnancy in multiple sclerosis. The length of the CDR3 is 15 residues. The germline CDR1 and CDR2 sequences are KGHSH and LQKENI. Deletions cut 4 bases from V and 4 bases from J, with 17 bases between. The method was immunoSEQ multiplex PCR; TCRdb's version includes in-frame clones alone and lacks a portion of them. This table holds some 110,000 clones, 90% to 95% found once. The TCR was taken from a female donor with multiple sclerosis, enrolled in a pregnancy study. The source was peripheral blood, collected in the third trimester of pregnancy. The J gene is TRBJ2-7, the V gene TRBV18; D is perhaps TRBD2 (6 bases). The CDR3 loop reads CASSRGDSLNYEQYF. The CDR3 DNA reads TGTGCCAGCTCACGAGGGGACTCACTAAATTACGAGCAGTACTTC.